This TCR beta chain was captured by sequencing in a study of PD-L1 blockade in urothelial cancer. The CDR3 has 13 residues. The germline CDR1 and CDR2 sequences are MDHEN and SYDVKM. V was clipped by 4 bases and J by 6 bases; unmatched bases: 4. Profiling relied on immunoSEQ multiplex PCR, and the TCRdb table lists in-frame clones only, not all of them. The table shows fewer than 45,000 clones, with 82% occurring only once. The V and J genes are TRBV28 and TRBJ2-7; 9 bases fit TRBD1. The sample in question was PBMCs, obtained around atezolizumab (anti-PD-L1) treatment. The sequence derives from a man aged 65-85 years with urothelial cancer. The CDR3, as DNA: TGTGCCAGCAGTTCACAGGGGGCCACCGAGCAGTACTTC. Its translation: CASSSQGATEQYF.